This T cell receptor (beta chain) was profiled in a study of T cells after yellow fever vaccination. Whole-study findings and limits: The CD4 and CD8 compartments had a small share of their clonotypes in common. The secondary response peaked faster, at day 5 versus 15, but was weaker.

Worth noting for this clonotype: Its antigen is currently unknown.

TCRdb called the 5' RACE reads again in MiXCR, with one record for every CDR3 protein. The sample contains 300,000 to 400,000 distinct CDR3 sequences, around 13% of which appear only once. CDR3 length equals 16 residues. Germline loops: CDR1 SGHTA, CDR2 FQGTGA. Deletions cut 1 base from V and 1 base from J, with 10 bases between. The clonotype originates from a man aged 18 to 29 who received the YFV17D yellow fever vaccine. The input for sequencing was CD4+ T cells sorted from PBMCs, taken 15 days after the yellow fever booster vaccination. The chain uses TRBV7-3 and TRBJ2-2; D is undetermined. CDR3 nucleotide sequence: TGTGCCAGCAGCTTAATGGCCAGGCGGAACACCGGGGAGCTGTTTTTT. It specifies CASSLMARRNTGELFF.